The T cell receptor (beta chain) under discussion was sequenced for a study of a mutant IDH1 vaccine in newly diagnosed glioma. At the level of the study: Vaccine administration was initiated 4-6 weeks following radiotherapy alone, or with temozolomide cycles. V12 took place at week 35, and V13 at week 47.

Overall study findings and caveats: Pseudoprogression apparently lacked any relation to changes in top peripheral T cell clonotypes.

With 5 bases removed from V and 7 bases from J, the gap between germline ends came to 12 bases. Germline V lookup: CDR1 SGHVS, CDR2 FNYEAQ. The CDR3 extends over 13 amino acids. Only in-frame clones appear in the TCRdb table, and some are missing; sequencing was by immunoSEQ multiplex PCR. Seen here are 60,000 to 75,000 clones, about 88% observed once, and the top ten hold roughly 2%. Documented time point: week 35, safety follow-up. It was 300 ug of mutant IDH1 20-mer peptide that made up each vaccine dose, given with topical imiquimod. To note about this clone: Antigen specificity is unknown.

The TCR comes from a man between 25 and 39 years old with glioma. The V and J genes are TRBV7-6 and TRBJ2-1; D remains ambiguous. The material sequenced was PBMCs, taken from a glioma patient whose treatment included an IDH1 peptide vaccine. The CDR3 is CASSLPNGNEQFF. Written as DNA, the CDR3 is TGTGCCAGCAGCCTCCCCAATGGGAATGAGCAGTTCTTC.